The next 18 T cell receptor beta chains were all read from a single sample in a study of blood T cell repertoires in COVID-19. Clones were read by immunoSEQ multiplex PCR, and TCRdb kept only the in-frame ones, dropping some. The data show some 400,000 clones, with about nine tenths seen just once and 1.5% to 2% held by the top ten. Sequencing was carried out using PBMCs or T cells enriched from blood (not recorded which). All receptors derive from a woman aged 25 to 39 who had recovered from COVID-19.

This clone showed up just once. This chain connects TRBV5-3 to TRBJ2-3; 10 nucleotides match TRBD2. TRBV5-3 is an ORF for which the function is uncertain. This CDR3 region has 17 residues. Trimming took 4 bases from V and 1 from J; bases not matched to a gene: 9. The CDR3 DNA reads as TGTGCCAGAAGCATTTGGCTAGCGGGGGATTGCACAGATACGCAGTATTTT. Translated: CARSIWLAGDCTDTQYF.

V gene TRBV28 combines with J gene TRBJ1-1; D remains unclear. The CDR3 length is 14 residues. Germline CDR1 reads MDHEN; CDR2 reads SYDVKM. Trimming pared 3 bases from V and 3 bases from J, leaving 11 bases between. CDR3 sequence (DNA): TGTGCCAGCAGTTTGATCTACGGGTACACTGAAGCTTTCTTT. Its protein is CASSLIYGYTEAFF.

Comments on this clone: Additional DNA sequences in this sample encode the identical CDR3. V gene TRBV30 combines with J gene TRBJ1-5; unclear D gene. The CDR3 contains 13 residues. Germline V gene data show CDR1 as GTSNPN and CDR2 as SVGIG (reference sequence). V lost 4 bases to trimming and J lost 4 bases, with 11 bases between them. This CDR3 is CAWNTGINQPQHF. Here the CDR3 DNA reads TGTGCCTGGAACACGGGGATTAATCAGCCCCAGCATTTT.

This sequence joins TRBV24-1 and TRBJ1-6; no clear D. This CDR3 contains 14 residues. CDR1 is KGHDR, CDR2 SFDVKD, per germline. Deletions cut 4 bases from V and 5 bases from J, with 8 bases between. CDR3 sequence (DNA): TGTGCCACCAGTGAAGGGCGGGATAATTCACCCCTCCACTTT. Protein sequence: CATSEGRDNSPLHF.

V is TRBV6-5 and J is TRBJ1-2, with D possibly matching TRBD1 (5 bases). The germline V gene has CDR1 MNHEY and CDR2 SVGAGI. The length of the CDR3 is 13 residues. Trimming took off 6 bases at V and 8 bases at J, with 16 bases between the two ends. For the CDR3, the DNA is TGTGCCAGCAGCCGGGACGGACTATTCGGCTACACCTTC. Translating gives CASSRDGLFGYTF.

This rearrangement joins TRBV9 to TRBJ1-6, with 10 bases that match TRBD1. V was pared by 4 bases and J by 7 bases, with 8 bases of the junction left unmatched. The CDR3 runs to 16 residues. Per the germline V gene, CDR1 is SGDLS and CDR2 is YYNGEE. Here the CDR3 DNA reads TGTGCCAGCAGCTTCTCGGGACAGGGGTGGAATTCACCCCTCCACTTT. It translates to CASSFSGQGWNSPLHF.

The chain recombines TRBV19 with TRBJ2-7; weak D call: TRBD2 (6 bases). V was trimmed by 4 bases and J by 4 bases, leaving 11 bases between them. The V gene's germline CDR1 is LNHDA and CDR2 SQIVND (reference sequence). The CDR3 sequence is 13 residues long. In DNA, the CDR3 is TGTGCCAGTAGTAGCGGGGCTTTTTACGAGCAGTACTTC. It specifies CASSSGAFYEQYF.

The chain combines TRBV5-1 with TRBJ1-1, with 7 positions matching TRBD1. The V and J ends lost 0 bases and 5 bases, in that order; junction bases with no gene match: 7. The CDR3 spans 15 residues. Per germline, CDR1 SGHRS and CDR2 YFSETQ. CDR3 nucleotides: TGCGCCAGCAGCTTGGCTACAGGGGCTCGTACTGAAGCTTTCTTT. Encoded protein: CASSLATGARTEAFF.

V is TRBV5-1 and J is TRBJ1-2; tentatively, D is TRBD1 (5 bases). Trimming cost V 5 bases and J 7 bases, with 21 bases left between them. This CDR3 is 15 amino acids long. Germline CDR1 SGHRS, CDR2 YFSETQ. The CDR3 is CASRSGMRDFGGYTF. The CDR3 DNA sequence: TGCGCCAGCAGATCAGGGATGCGGGATTTCGGTGGCTACACCTTC.

The chain couples TRBV6-5 to TRBJ2-1, with D possibly matching TRBD2 (5 bases). This CDR3 is built from 14 residues. Germline CDR1 reads MNHEY; CDR2 reads SVGAGI. Trimming took off 0 bases at V and 5 bases at J, with 8 bases between the two ends. The CDR3 loop reads CASSYSLAHNEQFF. The CDR3 region has the DNA TGTGCCAGCAGTTACTCGCTAGCCCACAATGAGCAGTTCTTC.

The rearrangement uses TRBV18 and TRBJ2-3; TRBD2 matches 9 bases. There are 17 residues in the CDR3. Germline V gene sequence: CDR1 KGHSH, CDR2 LQKENI. V shed 4 bases, J shed 7 bases, and the junction held 15 bases outside the gene matches. The CDR3 region is CASSHTSGQINTNTQYF. The CDR3, as DNA: TGTGCCAGCTCACACACTAGCGGGCAAATCAATACCAATACGCAGTATTTT.

The V call is TRBV7-8, the J call TRBJ1-1, with TRBD1 matching 7 bases. V was pared by 5 bases and J by 4 bases, with 10 bases of the junction left unmatched. This CDR3 is 15 amino acids long. Germline CDR1 and CDR2: SGHVS and FQNEAQ. The CDR3 DNA is TGTGCCAGCAGCGCAGACAGGGCCGAAGGCACTGAAGCTTTCTTT. As protein: CASSADRAEGTEAFF.

The chain combines TRBV5-6 with TRBJ1-5; D is ambiguous. Germline V lookup: CDR1 SGHDT, CDR2 YYEEEE. Trimming took 5 bases from V and 6 from J, leaving 9 bases between them. The CDR3 is 12 residues long. The CDR3 is CASSYGSQPQHF. Here the CDR3 DNA reads TGTGCCAGCAGTTACGGGAGTCAGCCCCAGCATTTT.

The V call is TRBV7-2, the J call TRBJ1-2; D is undetermined. Germline loops: CDR1 SGHTA, CDR2 FQGNSA. The length of the CDR3 is 15 residues. The V end was cut by 0 bases, the J end by 3 bases, with 11 bases between. The CDR3 spells CASSLAEGADYGYTF. The CDR3 nucleotides read TGTGCCAGCAGCTTAGCCGAGGGAGCCGACTATGGCTACACCTTC.

This clone was observed a handful of times. The chain employs TRBV4-1 and TRBJ2-3; 11 bases map to TRBD2. Germline-derived CDR1 and CDR2 are MGHRA and YSYEKL. With 6 bases clipped from V and 0 bases from J, the junction kept 14 bases outside the gene matches. This CDR3 comprises 19 residues. The CDR3, as DNA: TGCGCCAGCAGGCCTGTAGCGGGGGGGCGAAACAAAAGCACAGATACGCAGTATTTT. Protein sequence: CASRPVAGGRNKSTDTQYF.

A single count supports this clone. This rearrangement joins TRBV9 to TRBJ2-7; 9 nucleotides line up with TRBD2. CDR3 length: 15 amino acids. Germline CDR1 reads SGDLS; CDR2 reads YYNGEE. V was clipped by 4 bases and J by 4 bases; unmatched bases: 9. The CDR3 bases are TGTGCCAGCAGCCCCCATCAGCGGGGGGCTTACGAGCAGTACTTC. It codes for CASSPHQRGAYEQYF.

This clone has a single count. This CDR3 reads CATSRPRQGGMNTEAFF. DNA of the CDR3: TGTGCCACCAGCAGGCCCAGACAGGGGGGTATGAACACTGAAGCTTTCTTT. The V gene is TRBV15, the J gene TRBJ1-1, with TRBD1 matching over 9 bases. The length of the CDR3 is 17 residues. CDR1 is LNHNV, CDR2 YYDKDF, per germline (reference sequence). The V gene end was trimmed by 3 bases and the J gene end by 0 bases; junction bases not matched to a gene: 8.

The chain carries TRBV19 and TRBJ2-7; 7 bases are a match to TRBD1. Germline loops: CDR1 LNHDA, CDR2 SQIVND (reference sequence). V was pared by 8 bases and J by 2 bases, with 9 bases of the junction left unmatched. This CDR3 has 14 residues. The CDR3 sequence is CASDNKDRAYEQYF. The CDR3 DNA follows: TGTGCCAGTGACAACAAAGACAGGGCCTACGAGCAGTACTTC.